The source of this T cell receptor beta chain is a study of beta chain features in type 1 diabetes. Naive, central memory, regulatory and stem cell-like memory cells within the CD4+ compartment were sorted using CD45RO/CCR7/CD25/CD127/CD95/CD27. This clone turned up a few times. What it recognizes is unknown. The CDR3 is 15 amino acids. Looked up from germline, CDR1 is SGHTA and CDR2 is FQGTGA. V lost 2 bases and J 0 bases, leaving 7 bases between the germline ends. The isolated RNA, all of it, was reverse transcribed, so expressed TCRB transcripts were what got sequenced. Clones were read by immunoSEQ multiplex PCR, and TCRdb kept only the in-frame ones, dropping some. The sample has 300,000 to 450,000 clones; about 10% are singletons. Study-wide findings and caveats: Type 1 diabetes patients showed a moderate but significant shortening of TCRB CDR3s in all four CD4+ subsets.

Source material: central memory CD4+ T cells from blood. This TCR derives from a man aged 30-40 years with type 1 diabetes. This chain links TRBV7-3 with TRBJ2-2; no definite D call. CDR3 region: CASSLSGANTGELFF. The CDR3 coding sequence is TGTGCCAGCAGCTTATCGGGCGCGAACACCGGGGAGCTGTTTTTT.